What follows are 20 T cell receptor beta chains derived from one specimen sequenced in a study of shared T cell receptors in the human thymus. Produced via immunoSEQ multiplex PCR; TCRdb's table is partial and in-frame only. The sample comprises about 660,000 clones, roughly 88% of which are singletons, and 0.0095% to 0.013% rests with the top ten. The data also belong to a second study, concerning human thymus T cells.

Material for sequencing was thymocytes. Receptors were obtained from a boy under two years old with a congenital heart defect.

This clone was observed a handful of times. The chain carries TRBV28 and TRBJ1-5; no clear D gene. The germline gives CDR1 MDHEN, CDR2 SYDVKM. Trimming took 4 bases from V and 4 from J, leaving 14 bases between them. The CDR3 totals 15 residues. The CDR3 spells CASSYAQTLNQPQHF. The CDR3 DNA follows: TGTGCCAGCAGTTATGCACAGACGCTTAATCAGCCCCAGCATTTT.

The rearrangement links TRBV7-9 to TRBJ2-7; D is possibly TRBD1 (6 bases). The CDR3 has 15 amino acids. In germline, CDR1 is SEHNR, CDR2 FQNEAQ (reference sequence). Trimming cost V 1 base and J 0 bases, with 10 bases left between them. CDR3 DNA sequence: TGTGCCAGCAGCTTAGGTACGGGACACTCCTACGAGCAGTACTTC. This encodes CASSLGTGHSYEQYF.

The chain couples TRBV4-1 to TRBJ2-7, with 13 bases aligning to TRBD2. The V and J ends lost 1 base and 5 bases, in that order; junction bases with no gene match: 5. Germline V CDR1 and CDR2: MGHRA, YSYEKL. This CDR3 contains 16 residues. The chain's CDR3 is CASSQGTSGSEHEQYF. CDR3 nucleotides: TGCGCCAGCAGCCAAGGGACTAGCGGGAGTGAGCACGAGCAGTACTTC.

V usage is TRBV12-5 and J usage is TRBJ2-1; TRBD2 agrees at 10 bases. This CDR3 has 14 amino acids. V dropped 3 bases and J dropped 8; count of bases not matched to a gene: 4. CDR1 LGHNT and CDR2 FRNRAP come from the germline V gene. The CDR3 DNA is TGTGCTAGTGGTTTTGAGCGGGGGGGGGATGAGCAGTTCTTC. Its translation: CASGFERGGDEQFF.

The rearrangement joins TRBV4-3 to TRBJ2-1, with a possible D match to TRBD2 (6 bases). The germline V gene has CDR1 LGHNA and CDR2 YSLEER. CDR3 length: 15 amino acids. Trimming removed 3 bases at V and 9 bases at J, with 18 bases between. The CDR3 DNA reads as TGCGCCAGCAGCCATCCCCTGGGGAGGAGTGGTGAGCAGTTCTTC. This encodes CASSHPLGRSGEQFF.

The V and J genes are TRBV5-8 and TRBJ2-7, with 10 bases matching TRBD2. This CDR3 contains 15 residues. The junction had 6 bases not matched to a gene; V was cut back by 3 bases and J by 3 bases. Germline lookup yields CDR1 SGHTS and CDR2 YDEGEE. For the CDR3, the DNA is TGTGCCAGCAGCTGGGCGGCTAGCGGGAGCTACGAGCAGTACTTC. It yields the protein CASSWAASGSYEQYF.

V usage is TRBV12-5 and J usage is TRBJ2-1, with 7 bases fitting TRBD1. This CDR3 spans 15 amino acids. The germline CDR1 and CDR2 sequences are LGHNT and FRNRAP. Trimming cost V 3 bases and J 6 bases; bases outside gene matches: 8. CDR3 in amino acids: CASGFGQVRGNEQFF. The CDR3 coding sequence is TGTGCTAGTGGTTTCGGACAGGTACGTGGCAATGAGCAGTTCTTC.

V gene TRBV29-1 combines with J gene TRBJ2-5; the D gene is possibly TRBD2 (6 bases). The CDR3 totals 14 residues. V was shortened by 6 bases and J by 1 base, with 15 bases between the two germline ends. Germline V gene data show CDR1 as SQVTM and CDR2 as ANQGSEA. The CDR3 loop reads CSVDGRDSQETQYF. DNA of the CDR3: TGCAGCGTGGACGGGCGGGACTCCCAAGAGACCCAGTACTTC.

V gene TRBV6-4 combines with J gene TRBJ2-7, with TRBD2 matching 10 bases. The V and J ends lost 4 bases and 3 bases, in that order; junction bases with no gene match: 12. The length of the CDR3 is 17 residues. Germline V lookup: CDR1 MRHNA, CDR2 SNTAGT. The CDR3 bases are TGTGCCAGCAGTGCTCTCCTAGCGGGAGTGTTTCGCTACGAGCAGTACTTC. It yields the protein CASSALLAGVFRYEQYF.

The chain is built from TRBV7-4 and TRBJ1-1; maybe TRBD1 (6 bases). V was cut by 2 bases and J by 4 bases, with 20 bases left in between. CDR3 length: 17 residues. Germline CDR1 reads SGHVT; CDR2 reads SQSDAQ. CDR3 in DNA: TGTGCCAGCAGCTTACCAGCCCAGGGGAATTGGACCACTGAAGCTTTCTTT. It yields the protein CASSLPAQGNWTTEAFF.

CDR3 loop: CSVVSGATYEQYF. In DNA, the CDR3 is TGCAGCGTTGTGAGCGGGGCCACCTACGAGCAGTACTTC. The chain recombines TRBV29-1 with TRBJ2-7; the match to TRBD2 covers 7 bases. V shed 4 bases, J shed 2 bases, and the junction held 5 bases outside the gene matches. From germline, CDR1 is SQVTM and CDR2 ANQGSEA. The CDR3 runs to 13 residues.

The J gene is TRBJ2-7, the V gene TRBV4-2; D possibly corresponds to TRBD2 (5 bases). The CDR3 runs to 11 residues. The germline V gene has CDR1 LGHNA and CDR2 YNFKEQ. Trimming cost V 6 bases and J 5 bases, with 8 bases left between them. The DNA for the CDR3 is TGTGCCAGCAGGACCGGGGACGAGCAGTACTTC. It yields the protein CASRTGDEQYF.

The chain links TRBV4-3 to TRBJ2-3; TRBD2 matches 12 bases. This CDR3 has 18 residues. Germline V gene lookup returns CDR1 LGHNA and CDR2 YSLEER. V lost 0 bases to trimming and J lost 10 bases; unmatched junction nucleotides: 14. CDR3 sequence reads: CASSQDTARLAGDIAQYF. CDR3 nucleotide sequence: TGCGCCAGCAGCCAAGATACGGCCCGACTAGCGGGGGATATCGCGCAGTATTTT.

The chain has TRBV10-1 and TRBJ2-3; 14 nucleotides align to TRBD2. CDR1 and CDR2 (germline): WNHNN, SYGVQD (reference sequence). CDR3 length: 18 residues. Trimming removed 5 bases from V and 2 bases from J; junction bases left unmatched: 9. This CDR3 is CASSPPGLAGVFTDTQYF. For the CDR3, the DNA is TGCGCCAGCAGTCCACCGGGACTAGCGGGAGTTTTCACAGATACGCAGTATTTT.

V and J are TRBV19 and TRBJ2-3; 9 positions match TRBD2. The germline V gene encodes CDR1 LNHDA and CDR2 SQIVND (reference sequence). J lost 2 bases, V lost 0 bases, and 9 bases had no gene match. This CDR3 spans 18 amino acids. CDR3 DNA: TGTGCCAGTAGTATAGAAGGGATGACTAGCGGATTCACAGATACGCAGTATTTT. Residues: CASSIEGMTSGFTDTQYF. Filled out from reference TRBV19 and TRBJ2-3, the complete variable domain reads DGGITQSPKYLFRKEGQNVTLSCEQNLNHDAMYWYRQDPGQGLRLIYYSQIVNDFQKGDIAEGYSVSREKKESFPLTVTSAQKNPTAFYLCASSIEGMTSGFTDTQYFGPGTRLTVL.

The chain uses TRBV5-7 and TRBJ2-5; TRBD2 matches 13 bases. TRBV5-7 qualifies as an ORF whose function is uncertain. The CDR3 covers 17 residues. Trimming removed 3 bases from V and 4 bases from J; junction bases left unmatched: 9. Written as DNA, the CDR3 is TGTGCCAGCAGCTCACTCGGACTAGCGGGAGCGGGAGAGACCCAGTACTTC. Its translation: CASSSLGLAGAGETQYF.

Note on this clone: Other DNA sequences in the same sample also yield this CDR3. The chain is built from TRBV6-5 and TRBJ1-1; D might be TRBD1 (5 bases). This CDR3 is built from 13 residues. Trimming pared 5 bases from V and 1 base from J, leaving 8 bases between. Germline assignment: CDR1 MNHEY and CDR2 SVGAGI. CDR3 nucleotide sequence: TGTGCCAGCAGTAGGCAGGGGAACACTGAAGCTTTCTTT. The encoded protein is CASSRQGNTEAFF.

The chain has TRBV5-6 and TRBJ1-4; D gene unclear. The CDR3 runs to 16 residues. CDR1 SGHDT and CDR2 YYEEEE come from the germline V gene. V dropped 3 bases and J dropped 6 bases, with 18 bases sitting between them. CDR3 loop: CASSCKRRASYEKLFF. Written as DNA, the CDR3 is TGTGCCAGCAGCTGTAAGCGGCGAGCCTCTTATGAAAAACTGTTTTTT.

V gene TRBV5-1 combines with J gene TRBJ2-4; 9 bases map to TRBD2. This CDR3 comprises 17 residues. The ends lost 3 bases at V and 2 bases at J; junction bases unmatched: 9. Germline V gives CDR1 SGHRS, CDR2 YFSETQ. The CDR3 bases are TGCGCCAGCAGCTCGCTCACTAGCGGGTCCACCAAAAACATTCAGTACTTC. Its translation: CASSSLTSGSTKNIQYF.

The rearrangement joins TRBV27 to TRBJ2-2; D is unclear. The CDR3 has 14 amino acids. The germline V gene has CDR1 MNHEY and CDR2 SMNVEV (reference sequence). V was clipped by 5 bases and J by 1 base, with 8 bases between them. The CDR3 protein is CASSRPGNTGELFF. The CDR3 coding sequence is TGTGCCAGCAGTCGGCCAGGGAACACCGGGGAGCTGTTTTTT.